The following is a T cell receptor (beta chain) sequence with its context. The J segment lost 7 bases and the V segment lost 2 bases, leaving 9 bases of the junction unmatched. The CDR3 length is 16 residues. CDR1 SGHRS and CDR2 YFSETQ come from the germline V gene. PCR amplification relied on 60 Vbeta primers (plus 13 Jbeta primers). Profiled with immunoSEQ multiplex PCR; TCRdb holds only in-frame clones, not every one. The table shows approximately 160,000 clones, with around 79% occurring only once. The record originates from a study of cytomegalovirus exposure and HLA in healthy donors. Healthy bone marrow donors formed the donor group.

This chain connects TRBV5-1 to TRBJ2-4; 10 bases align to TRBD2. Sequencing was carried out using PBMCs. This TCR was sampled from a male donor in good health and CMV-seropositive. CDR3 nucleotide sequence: TGCGCCAGCAGCTTCAGCGGGGGGGCGGGTGAGAACATTCAGTACTTC. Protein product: CASSFSGGAGENIQYF.